This T cell receptor beta chain was sequenced in a study (dated by TCRdb to the mid-2010s). About the investigation overall: The study examined whether tumor-infiltrating Tregs in breast cancer are drawn from blood Tregs or arise in situ by conversion from other CD4+ T cell subsets. The paper's findings and limits, for the study overall: Tumor-infiltrating Treg TCR alpha and beta sequences overlapped most with tumor naive CD4+ T cells, then with blood naive CD4+ T cells. The TCR gene usage of tumor memory CD4+ T cells clustered together with blood and lymph node memory CD4+ cells and with lymph node naive CD4+ cells. The validation in the larger cohort was limited to a single TCR beta V-J rearrangement instead of whole repertoires.

Sequences SGDLS (CDR1) and YYNGEE (CDR2) are obtained from the germline V gene. The CDR3 goes from the cysteine to the phenylalanine over 14 residues. Of all the DNA, just the CDR3 is kept, 42 bases in frame from base 1. From V the trimming removes 6 bases and from J it removes 4 bases, while the gene matches leave 5 bases of the junction unaccounted for. Amplification of full-length TCR variable regions was done by 5' RACE PCR using constant-region reverse primers, and this step was followed by semi-nested PCR with Nested Universal Primer A. Using the ReliaPrep RNA Cell Miniprep System, total RNA was extracted, and the SMARTer RACE 5'/3' Kit was then used to reverse transcribe the RNA into 5'RACE-ready cDNA. Multiplex adaptors were used to barcode full-length TCR alpha and beta libraries, and the barcoded libraries were sequenced on an Illumina MiSeq. In the authors' own workflow: Sequencing data were pooled across the five patients for each of nine subset-tissue groups and compared by unsupervised clustering of TCR gene usage. Repertoire similarity was calculated with the Morisita-Horn index, weighting shared sequences by their contribution to each repertoire. TCRdb handled the public reads itself, with Q25 trimming in fastp and clone calling in MiXCR, and kept productive beta chains. When rows share a CDR3 protein, they turn into one entry using the most common DNA and genes. The V and J calls and clone size come from TCRdb's table, not from the authors' own analysis. This sample holds about 42,000 distinct CDR3 sequences; over 25% were observed only once. In total, the top ten clones hold about 4% of the sample.

Worth noting for this clonotype: The clone's antigen remains unknown. Base qualities are not at hand, and no much larger clone is one base apart.

The memory CD4+ T cell population was isolated based on a CD4+CD45RO+CD25- phenotype. Tregs, naive and memory CD4+ T cells from tumor, blood and ipsilateral draining lymph nodes of about five breast cancer patients underwent full-length TCR alpha and beta sequencing. Tumor tissue, along with lymph nodes from ipsilateral axillary dissection, was perfused with PBS, minced, and then digested using collagenase I and hyaluronidase. A purity exceeding 90% was confirmed by FACS for the sorted cell populations. Material for sequencing was tumor-infiltrating memory CD4+ T cells sorted from the breast tumor. Sample cell subset or site, as interpreted from the label and publication: memory CD4+ T cells, CD4+CD45RO+CD25-. The TCR originated in a female donor with breast cancer. This chain is built from TRBV9 and TRBJ2-2; TRBD2 lines up with 8 middle nucleotides. This receptor carries the CDR3 CASTAGGGTGELFF. The DNA sequence is given as TGTGCCAGCACGGCGGGGGGTGGCACCGGGGAGCTGTTTTTT.